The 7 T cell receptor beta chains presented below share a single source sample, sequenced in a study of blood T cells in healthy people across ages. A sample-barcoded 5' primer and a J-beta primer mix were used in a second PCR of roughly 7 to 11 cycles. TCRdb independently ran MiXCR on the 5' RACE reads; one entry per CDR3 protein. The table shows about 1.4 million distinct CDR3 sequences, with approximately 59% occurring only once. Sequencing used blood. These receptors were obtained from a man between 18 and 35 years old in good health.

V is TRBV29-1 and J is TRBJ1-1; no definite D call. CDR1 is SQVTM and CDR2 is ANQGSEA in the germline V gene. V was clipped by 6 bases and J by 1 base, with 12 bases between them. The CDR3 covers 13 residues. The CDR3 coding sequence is TGCAGCGTCCCTGGCGTGGGGAACACTGAAGCTTTCTTT. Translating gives CSVPGVGNTEAFF.

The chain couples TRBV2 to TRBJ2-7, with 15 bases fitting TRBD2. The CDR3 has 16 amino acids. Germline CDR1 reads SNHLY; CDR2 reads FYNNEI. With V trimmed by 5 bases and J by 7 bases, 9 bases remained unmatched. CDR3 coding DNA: TGTGCCAGCAGTTCATCCGGGACTAGCGGGGGGAATGAGCAGTACTTC. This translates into CASSSSGTSGGNEQYF. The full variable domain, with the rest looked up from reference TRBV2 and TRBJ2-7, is EPEVTQTPSHQVTQMGQEVILRCVPISNHLYFYWYRQILGQKVEFLVSFYNNEISEKSEIFDDQFSVERPDGSNFTLKIRSTKLEDSAMYFCASSSSGTSGGNEQYFGPGTRLTVT.

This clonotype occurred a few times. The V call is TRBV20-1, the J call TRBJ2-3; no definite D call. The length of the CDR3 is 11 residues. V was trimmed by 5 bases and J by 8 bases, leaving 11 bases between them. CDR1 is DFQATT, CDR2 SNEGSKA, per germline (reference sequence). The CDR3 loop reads CSASTSGTQYF. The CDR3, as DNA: TGCAGTGCTTCAACCTCGGGTACGCAGTATTTT.

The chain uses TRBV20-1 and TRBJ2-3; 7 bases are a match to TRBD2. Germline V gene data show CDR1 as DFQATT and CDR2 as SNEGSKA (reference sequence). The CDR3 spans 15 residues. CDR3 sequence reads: CSAERGAGLADTQYF. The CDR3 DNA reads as TGCAGCGCGGAACGTGGAGCGGGGCTCGCAGATACGCAGTATTTT.

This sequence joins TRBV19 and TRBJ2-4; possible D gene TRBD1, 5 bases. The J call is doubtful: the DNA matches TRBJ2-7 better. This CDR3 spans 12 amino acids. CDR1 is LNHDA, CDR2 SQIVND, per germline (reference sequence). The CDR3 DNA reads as TGTGCCAGTAGTACCCCAGGGAACGAGCAGTACTTC. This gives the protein CASSTPGNEQYF.

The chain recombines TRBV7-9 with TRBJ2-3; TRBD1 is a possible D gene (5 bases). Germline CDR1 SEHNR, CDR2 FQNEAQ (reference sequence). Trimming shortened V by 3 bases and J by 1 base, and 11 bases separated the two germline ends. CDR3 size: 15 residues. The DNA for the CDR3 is TGTGCCAGCAGCTTCGTAGGGGTGGGCACAGATACGCAGTATTTT. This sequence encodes CASSFVGVGTDTQYF.

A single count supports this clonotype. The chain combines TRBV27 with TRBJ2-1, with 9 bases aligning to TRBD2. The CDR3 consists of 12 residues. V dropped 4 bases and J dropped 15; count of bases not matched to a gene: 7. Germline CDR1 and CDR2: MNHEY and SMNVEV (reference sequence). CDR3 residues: CASSSVAGARFF. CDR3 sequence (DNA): TGTGCCAGCAGTTCCGTAGCGGGGGCCCGGTTCTTC.